This T cell receptor beta chain is from a study of blood T cell repertoires in COVID-19. Study background: Sources were T cells, B-cell-depleted T cells, or PBMCs; the material itself was cDNA or gDNA.

Measured with immunoSEQ multiplex PCR; TCRdb has only the in-frame clones, and not every one. The data show roughly 190,000 clones, with 80% to 85% seen just once and about 20% held by the top ten. The CDR3 contains 15 residues. V lost 4 bases and J lost 2; bases outside the gene matches: 10. Germline V gene data show CDR1 as GTSNPN and CDR2 as SVGIG (reference sequence). V usage is TRBV30 and J usage is TRBJ2-7; the match to TRBD1 covers 8 bases. The clonotype was recovered from a human donor in a cohort sampled during active COVID-19. Sequencing used peripheral blood. CDR3 residues: CAWTPGQGAPYEQYF. The CDR3 bases are TGTGCCTGGACCCCCGGACAGGGAGCCCCCTACGAGCAGTACTTC. The full variable domain, its missing parts supplied by reference TRBV30 and TRBJ2-7, is SQTIHQWPATLVQPVGSPLSLECTVEGTSNPNLYWYRQAAGRGLQLLFYSVGIGQISSEVPQNLSASRPQDRQFILSSKKLLLSDSGFYLCAWTPGQGAPYEQYFGPGTRLTVT.